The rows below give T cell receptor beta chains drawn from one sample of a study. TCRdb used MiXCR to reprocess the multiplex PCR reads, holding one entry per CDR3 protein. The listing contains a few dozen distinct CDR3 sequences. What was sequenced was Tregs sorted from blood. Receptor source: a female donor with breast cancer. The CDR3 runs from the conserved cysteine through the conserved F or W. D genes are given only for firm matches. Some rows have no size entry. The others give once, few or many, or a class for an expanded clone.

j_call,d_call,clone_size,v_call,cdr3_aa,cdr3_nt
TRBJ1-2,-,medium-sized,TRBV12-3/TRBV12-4,CASTQVTRSYTF,TGTGCCAGCACCCAAGTGACCAGGAGCTACACCTTC
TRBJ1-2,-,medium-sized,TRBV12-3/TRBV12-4,CASSFRGRSNYGYTF,TGTGCCAGCAGTTTCCGTGGGAGGTCTAACTATGGCTACACCTTC
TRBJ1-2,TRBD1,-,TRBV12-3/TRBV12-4,CASSYRQGNYGYTF,TGTGCCAGCAGTTATAGACAGGGAAACTATGGCTACACCTTC
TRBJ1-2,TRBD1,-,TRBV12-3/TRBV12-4,CASRDSHYGYTF,TGTGCCAGCCGGGACAGCCACTATGGCTACACCTTC
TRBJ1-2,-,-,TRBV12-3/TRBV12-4,CASSHNRLGYGYTF,TGTGCCAGCAGCCACAACAGGCTCGGGTATGGCTACACCTTC
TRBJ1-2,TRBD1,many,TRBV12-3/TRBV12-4,CASSFLRGQQNYGYTF,TGTGCCAGCAGTTTCTTGAGGGGACAGCAGAACTATGGCTACACCTTC
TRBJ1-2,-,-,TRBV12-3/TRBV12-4,CASGGGGEYGYTF,TGTGCCAGCGGAGGCGGAGGAGAGTATGGCTACACCTTC
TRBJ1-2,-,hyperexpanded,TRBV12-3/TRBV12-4,CASTLVFYGYTF,TGTGCCAGCACCCTGGTGTTTTATGGCTACACCTTC
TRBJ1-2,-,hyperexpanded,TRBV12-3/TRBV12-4,CASSSGRLYGYTF,TGTGCCAGCAGTTCGGGCAGGCTCTATGGCTACACCTTC
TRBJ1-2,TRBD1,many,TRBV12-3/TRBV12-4,CASSLYIIGNRDSHYGYTF,TGTGCCAGCAGTTTATATATCATCGGGAACCGGGACAGCCACTATGGCTACACCTTC
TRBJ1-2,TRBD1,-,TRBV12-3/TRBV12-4,CPSSSVGTADYGYTF,TGTCCCAGCAGTTCCGTGGGGACAGCAGACTATGGCTACACCTTC
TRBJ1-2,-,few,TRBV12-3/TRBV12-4,CASTSDGYGYTF,TGTGCCAGCACGTCGGACGGGTATGGCTACACCTTC
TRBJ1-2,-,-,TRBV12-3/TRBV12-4,CASSTYNYGYTF,TGTGCCAGCAGTACCTATAACTATGGCTACACCTTC
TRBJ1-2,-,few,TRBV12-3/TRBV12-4,CASSKGSYGYTF,TGTGCCAGCAGTAAAGGATCCTATGGCTACACCTTC
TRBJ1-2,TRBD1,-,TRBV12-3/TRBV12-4,CASSQGQGTNYGYTF,TGTGCCAGCAGTCAGGGACAGGGTACCAACTATGGCTACACCTTC
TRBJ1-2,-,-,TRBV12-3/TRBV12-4,CASSLMQGNYGYTF,TGTGCCAGCAGTTTAATGCAGGGTAACTATGGCTACACCTTC
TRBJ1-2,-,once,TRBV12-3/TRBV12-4,CASRGENGYTF,TGTGCCAGCCGGGGCGAGAATGGCTACACCTTC